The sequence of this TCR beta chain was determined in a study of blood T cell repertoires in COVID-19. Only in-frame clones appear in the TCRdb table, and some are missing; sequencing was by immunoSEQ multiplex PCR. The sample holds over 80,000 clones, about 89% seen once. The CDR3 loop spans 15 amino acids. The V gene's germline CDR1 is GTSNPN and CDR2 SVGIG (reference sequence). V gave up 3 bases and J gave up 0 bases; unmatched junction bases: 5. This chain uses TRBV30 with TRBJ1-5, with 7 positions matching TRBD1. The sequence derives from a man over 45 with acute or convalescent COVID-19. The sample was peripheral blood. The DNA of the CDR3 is TGTGCCTGGAGCGGACAGGCGTATAGCAATCAGCCCCAGCATTTT. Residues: CAWSGQAYSNQPQHF.